The subject of this entry is one TCR beta chain. Per germline, CDR1 LGHNA and CDR2 YSLEER. This CDR3 is built from 17 residues. V lost 3 bases and J 3 bases, leaving 18 bases between the germline ends. The record originates from a study of radiotherapy plus CTLA-4 blockade in lung cancer. Data came from immunoSEQ multiplex PCR; TCRdb stores just in-frame clones and leaves some out. The sample has roughly 85,000 clones; 70% to 90% are singletons. The V and J genes are TRBV4-3 and TRBJ2-1, with unresolved D. This material consisted of peripheral blood, taken from a patient treated with radiotherapy plus ipilimumab. The TCR was taken from a human donor with non-small cell lung cancer that progressed on radiotherapy plus ipilimumab. The CDR3 loop is CASSQLANHEIYNEQFF. The CDR3 nucleotides read TGCGCCAGCAGCCAGCTGGCTAACCACGAGATCTACAATGAGCAGTTCTTC.